Listed below are T cell receptor beta chains from one sample, sequenced in a study of blood T cell repertoires in COVID-19. Data came from immunoSEQ multiplex PCR; TCRdb stores just in-frame clones and leaves some out. The table lists some 670,000 clones, over 80% of them singletons. The sample comprised peripheral blood. The receptors stem from a woman between 18 and 29 years old with acute or convalescent COVID-19. Each CDR3 is given with its conserved first and last residue. Each record gives: J gene, clone size, D gene, V gene, CDR3 DNA, CDR3 protein. A D gene is named only where the DNA matches it firmly. For some rows the clone size is stated as once, few or many, or as a class when expanded; others skip it.

>TRBJ1-5|-|-|TRBV4-1
TGCGCCAGCAGCCAAGTTCAGGTGACCGGGACAAGCAATCAGCCCCAGCATTTT
CASSQVQVTGTSNQPQHF
>TRBJ1-6|-|-|TRBV6-5
TGTGCCAGCAGACAGATTCAGGAAAATTCACCCCTCCACTTT
CASRQIQENSPLHF
>TRBJ2-5|-|-|TRBV4-3
TGCGCCAGCAGCCAAGAGGGCGGGCAAGAGACCCAGTACTTC
CASSQEGGQETQYF
>TRBJ1-6|-|-|TRBV19
TGTGCCAGTACCTGGGGGGATCGGCATAATTCACCCCTCCACTTT
CASTWGDRHNSPLHF
>TRBJ2-3|-|TRBD1|TRBV10-3
TGTGCCATCAGTGGTTGGACAGGCAAAGATACGCAGTATTTT
CAISGWTGKDTQYF
>TRBJ2-5|-|TRBD2|TRBV15
TGTGCCACTACCCAGGAGGGTAGCGGGGGGCCCCAAGAGACCCAGTACTTC
CATTQEGSGGPQETQYF
>TRBJ2-2|-|-|TRBV14
TGTGCCAGCAGCCCCCGGACCGGACTGACGGGGCTGTTTTTT
CASSPRTGLTGLFF
>TRBJ1-2|-|TRBD1|TRBV2
TGTGCCAGCAGGGGGGACAGGGGCCATGGCTACACCTTC
CASRGDRGHGYTF
>TRBJ2-7|-|TRBD1|TRBV24-1
TGTGCCACCAGCGACAGGGGGCGATCCTACGAGCAGTACTTC
CATSDRGRSYEQYF
>TRBJ2-2|-|TRBD1|TRBV29-1
TGCAGCGCAAGAGGGGACAGGGGGTTGAGGACCGGGGAGCTGTTTTTT
CSARGDRGLRTGELFF
>TRBJ1-2|once|-|TRBV6-1
TGTGCCAGCACTGAAGCTCATGGGACATACTATGGCTACACCTTC
CASTEAHGTYYGYTF
>TRBJ1-1|few|-|TRBV6-5
TGTGCCAGCAGTTTGGGACAACGCACTGAAGCTTTCTTT
CASSLGQRTEAFF
>TRBJ1-5|few|-|TRBV27
TGTGCCAGCAGTTTAGGGGCCAATCAGCCCCAGCATTTT
CASSLGANQPQHF
>TRBJ1-2|-|TRBD1|TRBV5-1
TGCGCCAGCAGCCACTGGGACAGAAAAATTTATGGCTACACCTTC
CASSHWDRKIYGYTF
>TRBJ1-2|-|TRBD1|TRBV6-6
TGTGCCAGCAGTTACTCTCCAGGGACAGACGGCTACACCTTC
CASSYSPGTDGYTF
>TRBJ2-3|-|TRBD2|TRBV4-1
TGCGCCAGCAGCCAAGTAGGGCCCGGGGGGGGCCTGCTCTTTAGCACAGATACGCAGTATTTT
CASSQVGPGGGLLFSTDTQYF
>TRBJ1-1|few|-|TRBV14
TGTGCCAGCAGCCCAAGGCGGGGGAACACTGAAGCTTTCTTT
CASSPRRGNTEAFF
>TRBJ1-1|-|TRBD1|TRBV20-1
TGCAGTGCTAGTTTCGGTAAGGACAGGGCTTATGGTACGTACACTGAAGCTTTCTTT
CSASFGKDRAYGTYTEAFF
>TRBJ1-2|few|-|TRBV6-1
TGTGCCAGCAGTGAAGCCGGGGGCTACACCTTC
CASSEAGGYTF
>TRBJ2-7|-|-|TRBV12-3/TRBV12-4
TGTGCCAGCAGCGGGACTCACTCCTACGAGCAGTACTTC
CASSGTHSYEQYF
>TRBJ2-1|-|TRBD2|TRBV3-1/TRBV3-2
TGTGCCAGCAGCCAAGAAGTGAGCGGGGGGGTATACAATGAGCAGTTCTTC
CASSQEVSGGVYNEQFF
>TRBJ2-1|-|TRBD1|TRBV6-4
TGTGCCAGCAGTGACGTGGACAGGGCGCCCAATGAGCAGTTCTTC
CASSDVDRAPNEQFF
>TRBJ2-5|-|TRBD2|TRBV3-1/TRBV3-2
TGTGCCAGCAGCCAACCCCTAGCGGGGGGCCGGGAGACCCAGTACTTC
CASSQPLAGGRETQYF
>TRBJ1-5|-|-|TRBV7-2
TGTGCCAGCAGCTTAGGAGACAGATGGGGTCAGCCCCAGCATTTT
CASSLGDRWGQPQHF
>TRBJ1-2|-|-|TRBV24-1
TGTGCCACCAGTCAGGACTCCGGTTCGCTTTATGGCTACACCTTC
CATSQDSGSLYGYTF
>TRBJ2-3|-|TRBD1|TRBV2
TGTGCCAGCAAGGTTGGGACAGGGCTAGATACGCAGTATTTT
CASKVGTGLDTQYF
>TRBJ1-1|-|-|TRBV3-1/TRBV3-2
TGTGCCAGCAGCCCCTCTAAGACCAGGGTATGGACTGAAGCTTTCTTT
CASSPSKTRVWTEAFF